Below, one TCR beta chain is given with its context. This clone has a handful of counts. It lacks a known antigen. The input lacks base qualities; no much larger clone sits a single base away. The immunoSEQ Assay, a bias-controlled multiplex PCR, was used to amplify TCRbeta CDR3 regions from genomic DNA. Concerning the study's data processing: The number of nucleated cells in each sample was estimated by amplification of reference gene primers within the assay. Sequence reads were collapsed and filtered to measure the absolute abundance of every unique TCRbeta CDR3 rearrangement. For each sample, productive Simpson clonality was calculated by taking the square root of Simpson's diversity index across productive rearrangements. TCRdb holds this immuneACCESS table with in-frame rearrangements only. Some clones are missing; in checked studies, unresolved V genes explain under half, and the rest has no known cause. V and J calls and clone size are given by that table; D and trimming were obtained from the DNA. The sample table holds over 85,000 clones, of which about 85% were seen once. The ten top clones hold roughly 40% of the sample.

Relative to germline, V is 6 bases shorter and J is 2 bases shorter, with 14 bases between their ends. The cysteine opens and the phenylalanine closes a CDR3 of 14 amino acids. Only the CDR3 DNA is retained, 42 bases long and in frame from the first base. CDR1 and CDR2 were assigned from the germline V gene as SGHVS and FQNEAQ. The data are from a study of blood T cell repertoires in COVID-19 (dated by TCRdb to the early 2020s). About the investigation overall: The collaborator samples originated in the United States, Italy and Spain and spanned the acute and convalescent phases of COVID-19. Where available, HLA class I and class II types were obtained from metadata supplied by the sample provider rather than from assay-based typing. The repertoires were released in a freely available public database intended as a resource for research on the immune response to SARS-CoV-2. Nearly every sample came with metadata listing a de-identified subject ID, COVID-19 status, age in years and sex. The material from the prospective study consisted of cDNA or gDNA derived from T cells, B-cell-depleted T cells, or PBMCs. The dataset comprised deeply sampled blood TCRbeta repertoires from subjects exposed to, actively infected with, or recovered from COVID-19. The samples were drawn from two sources: the first 160 participants of the ongoing ImmuneRACE study, and 1,254 subjects contributed by 6 global collaborators.

Each collaborating institution followed its own protocols to collect whole blood in K2EDTA tubes. For TCRbeta analysis, collaborator samples were shipped as frozen whole blood, as isolated PBMCs, or as DNA extracted from either sample type. Here is what the overall study found, with its caveats: Clinical and demographic metadata were provided uncurated, with the amount varying by source and participant.

The rearrangement combines TRBV7-8 with TRBJ2-7; the D region possibly corresponds to TRBD2 (5 bases align). The sequence was collected from a man aged 80 or over with acute or convalescent COVID-19. Sequenced sample: peripheral blood. CDR3 sequence: CASSQDSKAYEQYF. The nucleotide sequence reads as follows: TGTGCCAGCAGTCAGGACTCGAAAGCCTACGAGCAGTACTTC.